This TCR beta chain was sequenced in a study of blood T cell repertoires in COVID-19. Data came from immunoSEQ multiplex PCR; TCRdb stores just in-frame clones and leaves some out. The data hold tens of thousands of clones, with around nine tenths observed a single time. This CDR3 contains 16 residues. V was clipped by 2 bases and J by 6 bases; unmatched bases: 9. Per the germline V gene, CDR1 is SGHDT and CDR2 is YYEEEE. The chain joins TRBV5-6 to TRBJ2-7; 12 positions match TRBD1. The sequence was collected from a woman in her sixties with acute or convalescent COVID-19. The sample taken for sequencing was peripheral blood. The CDR3, as DNA: TGTGCCAGCAGCTTACCGGGACAGGGGGCGGTATTCGAGCAGTACTTC. Protein product: CASSLPGQGAVFEQYF.